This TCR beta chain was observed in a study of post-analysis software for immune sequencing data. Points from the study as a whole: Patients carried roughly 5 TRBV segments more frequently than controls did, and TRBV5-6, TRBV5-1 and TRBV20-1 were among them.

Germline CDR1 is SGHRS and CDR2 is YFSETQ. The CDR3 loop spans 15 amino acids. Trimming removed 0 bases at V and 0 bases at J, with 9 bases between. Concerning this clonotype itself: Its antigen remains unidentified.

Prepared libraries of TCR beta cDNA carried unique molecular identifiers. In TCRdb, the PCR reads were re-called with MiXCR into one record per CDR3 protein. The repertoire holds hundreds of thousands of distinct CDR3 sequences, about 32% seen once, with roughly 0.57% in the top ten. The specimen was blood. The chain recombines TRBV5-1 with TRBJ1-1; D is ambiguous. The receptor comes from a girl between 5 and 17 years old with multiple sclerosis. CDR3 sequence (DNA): TGCGCCAGCAGCTTGGCGGAGAGCATGAACACTGAAGCTTTCTTT. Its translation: CASSLAESMNTEAFF.